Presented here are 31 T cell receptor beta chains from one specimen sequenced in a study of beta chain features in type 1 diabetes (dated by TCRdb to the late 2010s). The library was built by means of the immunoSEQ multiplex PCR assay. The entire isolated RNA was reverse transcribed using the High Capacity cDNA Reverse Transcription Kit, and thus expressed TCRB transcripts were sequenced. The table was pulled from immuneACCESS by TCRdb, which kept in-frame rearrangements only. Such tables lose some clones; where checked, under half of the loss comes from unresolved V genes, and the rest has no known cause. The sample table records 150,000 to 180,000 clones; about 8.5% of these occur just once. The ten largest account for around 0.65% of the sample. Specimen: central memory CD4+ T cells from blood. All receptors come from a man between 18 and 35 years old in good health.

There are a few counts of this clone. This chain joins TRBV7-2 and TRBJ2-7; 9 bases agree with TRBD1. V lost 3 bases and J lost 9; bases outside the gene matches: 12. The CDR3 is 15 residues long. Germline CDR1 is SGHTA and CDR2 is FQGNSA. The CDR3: CASSFSVDRGIAQYF. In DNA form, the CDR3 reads TGTGCCAGCAGCTTTTCCGTGGACAGGGGTATTGCGCAGTACTTC.

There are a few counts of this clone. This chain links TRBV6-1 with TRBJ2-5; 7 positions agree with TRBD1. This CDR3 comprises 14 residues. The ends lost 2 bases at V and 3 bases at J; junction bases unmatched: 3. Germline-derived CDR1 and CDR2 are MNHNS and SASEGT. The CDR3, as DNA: TGTGCCAGCAGTGAATTACAGGGGAAAGAGACCCAGTACTTC. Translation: CASSELQGKETQYF.

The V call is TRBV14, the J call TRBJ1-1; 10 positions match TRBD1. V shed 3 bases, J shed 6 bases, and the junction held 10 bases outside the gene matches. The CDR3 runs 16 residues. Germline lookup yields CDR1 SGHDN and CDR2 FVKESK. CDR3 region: CASSQLPGQGRSEAFF. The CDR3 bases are TGTGCCAGCAGCCAGCTACCGGGACAGGGGCGCTCTGAAGCTTTCTTT.

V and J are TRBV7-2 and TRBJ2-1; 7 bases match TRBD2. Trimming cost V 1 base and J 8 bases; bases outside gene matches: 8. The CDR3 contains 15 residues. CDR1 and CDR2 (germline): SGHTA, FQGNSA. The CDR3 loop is CASSLVVGGLDEQFF. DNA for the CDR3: TGTGCCAGCAGCTTAGTAGTCGGGGGGTTGGATGAGCAGTTCTTC.

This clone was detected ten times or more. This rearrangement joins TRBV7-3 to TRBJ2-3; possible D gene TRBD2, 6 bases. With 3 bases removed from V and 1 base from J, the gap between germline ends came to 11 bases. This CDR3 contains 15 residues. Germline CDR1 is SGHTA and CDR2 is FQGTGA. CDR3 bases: TGTGCCAGCAGCTTTTATTCTAGCGGCACAGATACGCAGTATTTT. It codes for CASSFYSSGTDTQYF.

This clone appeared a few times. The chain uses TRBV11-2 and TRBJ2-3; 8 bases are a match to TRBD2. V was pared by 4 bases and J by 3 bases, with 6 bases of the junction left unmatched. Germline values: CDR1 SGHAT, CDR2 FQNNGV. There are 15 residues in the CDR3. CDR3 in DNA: TGTGCCAGCAGCTCTTTAGCGGGACCGACAGATACGCAGTATTTT. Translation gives CASSSLAGPTDTQYF.

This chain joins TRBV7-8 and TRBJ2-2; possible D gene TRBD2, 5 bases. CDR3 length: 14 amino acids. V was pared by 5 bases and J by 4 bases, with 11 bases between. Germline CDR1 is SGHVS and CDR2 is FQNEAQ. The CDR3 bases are TGTGCCAGCAGCGATCCTGGGAGCACCGGGGAGCTGTTTTTT. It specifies CASSDPGSTGELFF.

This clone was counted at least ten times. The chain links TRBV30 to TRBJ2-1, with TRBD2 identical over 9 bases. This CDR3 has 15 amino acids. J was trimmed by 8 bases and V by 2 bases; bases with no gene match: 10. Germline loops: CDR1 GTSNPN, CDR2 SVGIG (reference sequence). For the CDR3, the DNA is TGTGCCTGGAGTCTGGGGATAGCGGGAGTCCATGAGCAGTTCTTC. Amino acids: CAWSLGIAGVHEQFF.

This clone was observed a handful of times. In nucleotides, the CDR3 is TGTGCCAGCTCACGCACACAGCGAGGACTAGCGGGGTACCAAGAGACCCAGTACTTC. Its translation is CASSRTQRGLAGYQETQYF. The chain employs TRBV18 and TRBJ2-5; 12 positions match TRBD2. CDR3 size: 19 residues. Germline CDR1 is KGHSH and CDR2 is LQKENI. V lost 4 bases and J lost 0; bases outside the gene matches: 12.

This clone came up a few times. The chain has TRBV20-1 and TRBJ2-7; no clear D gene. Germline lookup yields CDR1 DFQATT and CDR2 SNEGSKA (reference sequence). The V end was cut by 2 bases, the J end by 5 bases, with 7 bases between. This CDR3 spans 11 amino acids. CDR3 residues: CSARPVDEQYF. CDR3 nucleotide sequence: TGCAGTGCTAGACCCGTCGACGAGCAGTACTTC.

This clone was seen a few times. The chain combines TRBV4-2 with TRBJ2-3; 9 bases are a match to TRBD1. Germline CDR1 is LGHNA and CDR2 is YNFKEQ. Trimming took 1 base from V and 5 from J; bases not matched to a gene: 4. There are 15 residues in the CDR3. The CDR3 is CASSQVTGGLDTQYF. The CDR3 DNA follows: TGTGCCAGCAGCCAAGTTACAGGGGGCCTAGATACGCAGTATTTT.

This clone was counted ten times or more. Here the CDR3 reads CASSFQGTSNTEAFF. CDR3 nucleotide sequence: TGTGCCAGCAGCTTTCAGGGAACCTCGAACACTGAAGCTTTCTTT. The rearrangement links TRBV7-9 to TRBJ1-1, with D perhaps TRBD1 (5 bases). Per germline, CDR1 SEHNR and CDR2 FQNEAQ (reference sequence). V was cut by 3 bases and J by 1 base, with 12 bases left in between. CDR3 length: 15 residues.

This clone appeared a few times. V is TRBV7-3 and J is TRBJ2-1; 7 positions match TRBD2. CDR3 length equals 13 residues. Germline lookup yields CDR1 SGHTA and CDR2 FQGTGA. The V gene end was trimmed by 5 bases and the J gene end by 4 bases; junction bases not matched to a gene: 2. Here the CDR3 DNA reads TGTGCCAGCAGCGGAGCGGGATACAATGAGCAGTTCTTC. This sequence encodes CASSGAGYNEQFF. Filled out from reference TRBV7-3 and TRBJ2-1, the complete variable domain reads GAGVSQTPSNKVTEKGKYVELRCDPISGHTALYWYRQSLGQGPEFLIYFQGTGAADDSGLPNDRFFAVRPEGSVSTLKIQRTERGDSAVYLCASSGAGYNEQFFGPGTRLTVL.

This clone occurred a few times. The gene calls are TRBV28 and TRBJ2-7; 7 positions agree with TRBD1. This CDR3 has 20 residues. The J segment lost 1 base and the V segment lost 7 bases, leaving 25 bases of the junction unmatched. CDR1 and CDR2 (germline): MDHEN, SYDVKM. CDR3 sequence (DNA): TGTGCCAGCACCCAAGGTTGGGCAAGGAATGGTAACAGGGGATCCTACGAGCAGTACTTC. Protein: CASTQGWARNGNRGSYEQYF.

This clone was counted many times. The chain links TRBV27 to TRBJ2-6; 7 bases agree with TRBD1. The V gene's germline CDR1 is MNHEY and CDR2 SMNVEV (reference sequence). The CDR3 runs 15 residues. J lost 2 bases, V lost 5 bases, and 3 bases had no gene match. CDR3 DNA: TGTGCCAGCAGTCTCGACAGGGCTGGGGCCAACGTCCTGACTTTC. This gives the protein CASSLDRAGANVLTF.

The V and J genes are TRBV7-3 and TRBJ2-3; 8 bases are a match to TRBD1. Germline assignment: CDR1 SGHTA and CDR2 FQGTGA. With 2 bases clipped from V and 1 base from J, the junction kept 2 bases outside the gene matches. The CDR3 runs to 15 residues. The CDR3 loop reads CASSLVGQGTDTQYF. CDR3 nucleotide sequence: TGTGCCAGCAGCTTAGTGGGACAGGGCACAGATACGCAGTATTTT.

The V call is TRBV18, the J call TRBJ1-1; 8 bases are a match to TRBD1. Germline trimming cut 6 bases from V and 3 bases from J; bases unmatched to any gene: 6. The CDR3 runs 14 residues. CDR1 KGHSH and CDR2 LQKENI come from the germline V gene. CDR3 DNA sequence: TGTGCCAGCTCCCCGCAGGGGGCGGACACTGAAGCTTTCTTT. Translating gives CASSPQGADTEAFF.

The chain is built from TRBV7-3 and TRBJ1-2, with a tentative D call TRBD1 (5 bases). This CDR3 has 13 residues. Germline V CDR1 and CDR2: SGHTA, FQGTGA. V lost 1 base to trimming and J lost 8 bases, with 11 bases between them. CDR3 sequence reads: CASSLILGGGYTF. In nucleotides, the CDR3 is TGTGCCAGCAGCTTAATCCTGGGGGGAGGCTACACCTTC. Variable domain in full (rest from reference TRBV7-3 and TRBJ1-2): GAGVSQTPSNKVTEKGKYVELRCDPISGHTALYWYRQSLGQGPEFLIYFQGTGAADDSGLPNDRFFAVRPEGSVSTLKIQRTERGDSAVYLCASSLILGGGYTFGSGTRLTVV.

As DNA, the CDR3 is TGTGCCAGCACTTCTCTATCACCGAGGAACGAGCAGTACTTC. Its translation: CASTSLSPRNEQYF. The rearrangement uses TRBV28 and TRBJ2-5; D gene ambiguous. Matching the DNA end better, TRBJ2-7 makes the J call doubtful. Germline CDR1 is MDHEN and CDR2 is SYDVKM. This CDR3 region has 14 residues.

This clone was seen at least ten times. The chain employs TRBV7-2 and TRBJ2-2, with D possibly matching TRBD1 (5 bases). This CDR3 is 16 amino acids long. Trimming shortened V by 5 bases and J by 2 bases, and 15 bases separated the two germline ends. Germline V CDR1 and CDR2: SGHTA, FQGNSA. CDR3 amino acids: CASSASSQGNTGELFF. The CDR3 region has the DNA TGTGCCAGCAGCGCGTCCAGTCAGGGAAACACCGGGGAGCTGTTTTTT.

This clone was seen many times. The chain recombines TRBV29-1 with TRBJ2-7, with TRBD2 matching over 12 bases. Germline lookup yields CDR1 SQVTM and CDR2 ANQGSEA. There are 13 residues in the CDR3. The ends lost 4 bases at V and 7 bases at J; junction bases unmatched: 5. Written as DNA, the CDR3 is TGCAGCGTTGTTCTAGCGGGAGGGCGGGAGCAGTACTTC. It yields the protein CSVVLAGGREQYF.

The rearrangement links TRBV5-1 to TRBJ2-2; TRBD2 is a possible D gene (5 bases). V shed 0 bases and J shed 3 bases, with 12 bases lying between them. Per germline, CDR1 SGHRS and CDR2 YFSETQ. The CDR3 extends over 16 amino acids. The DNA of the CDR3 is TGCGCCAGCAGCTTGGGCCTCCTGAGGGACACCGGGGAGCTGTTTTTT. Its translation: CASSLGLLRDTGELFF. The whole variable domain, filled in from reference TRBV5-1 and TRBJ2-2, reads KAGVTQTPRYLIKTRGQQVTLSCSPISGHRSVSWYQQTPGQGLQFLFEYFSETQRNKGNFPGRFSGRQFSNSRSEMNVSTLELGDSALYLCASSLGLLRDTGELFFGEGSRLTVL.

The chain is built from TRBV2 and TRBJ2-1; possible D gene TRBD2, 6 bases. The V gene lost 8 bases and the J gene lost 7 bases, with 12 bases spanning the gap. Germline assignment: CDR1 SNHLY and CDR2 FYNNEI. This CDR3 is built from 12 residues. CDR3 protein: CASGGLLNEQFF. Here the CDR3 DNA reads TGTGCCAGCGGGGGGTTATTAAATGAGCAGTTCTTC.

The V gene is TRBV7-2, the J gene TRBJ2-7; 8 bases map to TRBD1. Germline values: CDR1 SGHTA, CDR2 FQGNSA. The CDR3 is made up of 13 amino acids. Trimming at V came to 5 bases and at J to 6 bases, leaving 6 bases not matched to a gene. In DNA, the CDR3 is TGTGCCAGCAGCCAAGACAGGGGACGCGAGCAGTACTTC. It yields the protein CASSQDRGREQYF.

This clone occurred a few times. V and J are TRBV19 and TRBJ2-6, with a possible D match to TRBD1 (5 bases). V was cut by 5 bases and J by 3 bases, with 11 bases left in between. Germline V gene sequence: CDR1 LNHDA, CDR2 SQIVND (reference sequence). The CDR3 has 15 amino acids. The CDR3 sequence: CASSPQVIGANVLTF. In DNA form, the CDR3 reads TGTGCCAGTAGTCCACAGGTTATTGGGGCCAACGTCCTGACTTTC.

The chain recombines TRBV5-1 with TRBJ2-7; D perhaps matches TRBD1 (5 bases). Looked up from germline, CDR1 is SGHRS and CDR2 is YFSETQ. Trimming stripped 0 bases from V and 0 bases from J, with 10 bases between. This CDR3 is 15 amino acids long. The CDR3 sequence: CASSLEGVSSYEQYF. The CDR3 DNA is TGCGCCAGCAGCTTGGAAGGGGTCTCCTCCTACGAGCAGTACTTC.

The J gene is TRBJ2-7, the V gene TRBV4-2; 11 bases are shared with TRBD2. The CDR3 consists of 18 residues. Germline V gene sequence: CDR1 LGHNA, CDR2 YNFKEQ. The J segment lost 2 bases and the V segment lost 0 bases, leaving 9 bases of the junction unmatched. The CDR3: CASSQDPSGGHWAYEQYF. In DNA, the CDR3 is TGTGCCAGCAGCCAAGACCCTAGCGGGGGGCACTGGGCCTACGAGCAGTACTTC.

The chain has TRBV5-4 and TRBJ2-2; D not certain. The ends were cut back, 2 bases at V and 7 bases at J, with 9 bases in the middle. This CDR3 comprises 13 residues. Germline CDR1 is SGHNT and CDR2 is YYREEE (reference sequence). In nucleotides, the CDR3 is TGTGCCAGCAGCTTAGCGCGGCTCGGGGAGCTGTTTTTT. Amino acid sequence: CASSLARLGELFF. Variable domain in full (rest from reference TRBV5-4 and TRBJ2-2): ETGVTQSPTHLIKTRGQQVTLRCSSQSGHNTVSWYQQALGQGPQFIFQYYREEENGRGNFPPRFSGLQFPNYSSELNVNALELDDSALYLCASSLARLGELFFGEGSRLTVL.

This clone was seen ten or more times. The CDR3 coding sequence is TGTGCCAGACCCAACACGGACAGGGCCTACGAGCAGTACTTC. Amino acid sequence: CARPNTDRAYEQYF. This rearrangement joins TRBV21-1 to TRBJ2-7; the DNA was not used to check the table's D call, TRBD1. TRBV21-1 is described as a pseudogene. This CDR3 has 14 amino acids.

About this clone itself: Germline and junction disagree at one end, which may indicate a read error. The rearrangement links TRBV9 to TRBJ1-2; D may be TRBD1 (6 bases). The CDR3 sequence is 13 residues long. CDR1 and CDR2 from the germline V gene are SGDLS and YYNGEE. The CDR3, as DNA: TGTGCCAGCAGCGCATACAGGGAGTCGAGTCTTAAATTC. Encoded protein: CASSAYRESSLKF.

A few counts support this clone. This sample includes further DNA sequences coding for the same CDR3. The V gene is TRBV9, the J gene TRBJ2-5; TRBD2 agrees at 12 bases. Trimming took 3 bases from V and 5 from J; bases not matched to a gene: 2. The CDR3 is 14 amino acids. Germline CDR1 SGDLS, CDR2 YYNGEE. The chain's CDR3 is CASSATSGGETQYF. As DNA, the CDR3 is TGTGCCAGCAGCGCGACTAGCGGGGGTGAGACCCAGTACTTC.